The clone carrying this T cell receptor beta chain was seen only a few times. Antigen unknown. All the people who gave samples were healthy bone marrow donors. These data belong to a study of cytomegalovirus exposure and HLA in healthy donors. Study-level background: Prior work identified around 120 million unique TCR beta sequences in some 180 million T cells. Study-wide results and caveats: The authors listed around 150 TCR beta chains as cytomegalovirus-associated. The HLA-A and HLA-B alleles of most subjects were reportedly predicted accurately from TCR beta sequences.

Germline CDR1 reads ENHRY; CDR2 reads SYGVKD. The CDR3 is 15 amino acids. The V gene end was trimmed by 6 bases and the J gene end by 2 bases; junction bases not matched to a gene: 4. A multiplex PCR was run with 60 Vbeta primers and 13 Jbeta primers. Profiled with immunoSEQ multiplex PCR; TCRdb holds only in-frame clones, not every one. This sample has approximately 130,000 clones; around 73% occur once, and the top ten carry 1.2%. This chain links TRBV10-3 with TRBJ2-5, with 12 bases matching TRBD1. What was sequenced was PBMCs. This sequence originates from a man in his forties or fifties in good health and CMV-seronegative. CDR3 nucleotide sequence: TGTGCCATCAGACGGGACAGGGGGCTACAAGAGACCCAGTACTTC. Its translation: CAIRRDRGLQETQYF.